Below are 29 T cell receptor beta chains sequenced from a single sample in a study of cytomegalovirus exposure and HLA in healthy donors. In the PCR, 60 Vbeta and 13 Jbeta primers were used. Clones were sequenced by immunoSEQ multiplex PCR, and TCRdb holds only the in-frame ones, with some missing. The table lists over 80,000 clones, approximately 71% of them singletons. Sequenced: PBMCs. Receptor source: a woman under 30 in good health and CMV-seropositive.

The chain's CDR3 is CASSRTGDNYGYTF. The CDR3 DNA is TGCGCCAGCAGTAGGACAGGCGATAACTATGGCTACACCTTC. The chain employs TRBV5-1 and TRBJ1-2, with 7 bases aligning to TRBD1. V was clipped by 5 bases and J by 1 base; unmatched bases: 5. This CDR3 comprises 14 residues. The germline CDR1 and CDR2 sequences are SGHRS and YFSETQ.

The chain employs TRBV6-5 and TRBJ1-5, with D perhaps matching TRBD1 (5 bases). Trimming stripped 6 bases from V and 3 bases from J, with 15 bases between. This CDR3 has 15 residues. Germline assignment: CDR1 MNHEY and CDR2 SVGAGI. This chain's CDR3 is CASRPIQGTNQPQHF. The CDR3 coding sequence is TGTGCCAGCAGACCCATCCAGGGTACCAATCAGCCCCAGCATTTT.

The chain has TRBV9 and TRBJ2-1; 11 nucleotides agree with TRBD2. V lost 3 bases and J lost 0; bases outside the gene matches: 14. Per the germline V gene, CDR1 is SGDLS and CDR2 is YYNGEE. The CDR3 covers 20 residues. The CDR3 nucleotides read TGTGCCAGCAGCGCTTACTTAGCGGGAGGGCCGACGAGCTCCTACAATGAGCAGTTCTTC. As protein: CASSAYLAGGPTSSYNEQFF.

V is TRBV6-1 and J is TRBJ1-5; D gene ambiguous. V was pared by 7 bases and J by 2 bases, with 15 bases between. The CDR3 loop spans 15 amino acids. In germline, CDR1 is MNHNS, CDR2 SASEGT. Here the CDR3 DNA reads TGTGCCAGCATTAAGGAAACTATGGGCAATCAGCCCCAGCATTTT. It yields the protein CASIKETMGNQPQHF.

The chain joins TRBV11-3 to TRBJ1-1; D uncertain. Germline V gives CDR1 SGHNT, CDR2 YENEEA. Deletions cut 5 bases from V and 5 bases from J, with 9 bases between. The CDR3 runs to 12 residues. The DNA for the CDR3 is TGTGCCAGCAGCAAGAGTAATACTGAAGCTTTCTTT. Translated: CASSKSNTEAFF.

This rearrangement joins TRBV5-5 to TRBJ1-5, with a tentative D call TRBD1 (6 bases). Trimming removed 4 bases from V and 5 bases from J, with 13 bases in between. Germline assignment: CDR1 SGHKS and CDR2 YYEKEE (reference sequence). The CDR3 has 14 amino acids. The CDR3 sequence: CASSPSDSYQPQHF. The CDR3 nucleotides are TGTGCCAGCAGCCCCTCGGACAGCTATCAGCCCCAGCATTTT.

The chain combines TRBV18 with TRBJ1-6, with a weak D call TRBD1 (5 bases). Per the germline V gene, CDR1 is KGHSH and CDR2 is LQKENI. V dropped 3 bases and J dropped 0 bases, with 12 bases sitting between them. CDR3 length: 17 residues. For the CDR3, the DNA is TGTGCCAGCTCACCCCTGGGGGGGAGCTCCTATAATTCACCCCTCCACTTT. Translation: CASSPLGGSSYNSPLHF.

This clone showed up just a few times. In DNA form, the CDR3 reads TGTGCCAGCGGGGATAGCGGGTACGAGCAGTACTTC. As protein: CASGDSGYEQYF. V and J are TRBV27 and TRBJ2-7, with 7 bases lining up with TRBD2. The CDR3 extends over 12 amino acids. In germline, CDR1 is MNHEY, CDR2 SMNVEV (reference sequence). V lost 8 bases, J lost 4 bases, and 5 bases stayed unmatched.

For the CDR3, the DNA is TGTGCCAGCATCCAGGGGATCTCCTACGAGCAGTACTTC. The encoded protein is CASIQGISYEQYF. The V call is TRBV2, the J call TRBJ2-7; possible D gene TRBD1, 6 bases. This CDR3 spans 13 amino acids. Germline V gene sequence: CDR1 SNHLY, CDR2 FYNNEI. Trimming took off 7 bases at V and 0 bases at J, with 10 bases between the two ends.

The chain uses TRBV9 and TRBJ2-7; 8 nucleotides agree with TRBD2. The J segment lost 6 bases and the V segment lost 0 bases, leaving 8 bases of the junction unmatched. Germline lookup yields CDR1 SGDLS and CDR2 YYNGEE. The CDR3 is made up of 15 amino acids. This CDR3 reads CASSVAGRGASEQYF. In nucleotides, the CDR3 is TGTGCCAGCAGCGTAGCCGGGAGGGGGGCATCCGAGCAGTACTTC.

The rearrangement links TRBV19 to TRBJ1-5; 12 nucleotides match TRBD1. The V segment lost 4 bases and the J segment 3 bases; nucleotides outside the gene matches: 7. This CDR3 contains 17 residues. The germline V gene has CDR1 LNHDA and CDR2 SQIVND (reference sequence). CDR3 sequence (DNA): TGTGCCAGTAGTAGGGTACGGGACAGGGGGCTCAATCAGCCCCAGCATTTT. Encoded protein: CASSRVRDRGLNQPQHF.

This clone was counted once. The chain couples TRBV4-1 to TRBJ2-6, with 8 bases lining up with TRBD1. This CDR3 has 21 amino acids. CDR1 is MGHRA, CDR2 YSYEKL, per germline. The V segment lost 0 bases and the J segment 2 bases; nucleotides outside the gene matches: 15. In DNA form, the CDR3 reads TGCGCCAGCAGCCAAGATCGGTTGACGGACAGGGAGTGGGCTGGGGCCAACGTCCTGACTTTC. Its protein is CASSQDRLTDREWAGANVLTF.

The V call is TRBV2, the J call TRBJ2-7; 8 nucleotides match TRBD2. Germline V CDR1 and CDR2: SNHLY, FYNNEI. Losses at the gene ends were 5 bases for V and 0 bases for J; bases not matched to a gene: 9. The CDR3 has 16 amino acids. The CDR3 coding sequence is TGTGCCAGCAGTAAAGAAGGGGCGGGAGGCTCCTACGAGCAGTACTTC. This sequence encodes CASSKEGAGGSYEQYF.

The chain has TRBV4-3 and TRBJ1-6, with D perhaps TRBD1 (5 bases). Per germline, CDR1 LGHNA and CDR2 YSLEER. V was cut by 0 bases and J by 2 bases, with 14 bases left in between. The CDR3 length is 18 residues. The CDR3 nucleotides are TGCGCCAGCAGCCAAGACAGGGTTAAGGGCGCCTATAATTCACCCCTCCACTTT. Translated, it gives CASSQDRVKGAYNSPLHF.

The chain recombines TRBV19 with TRBJ2-5; no reliable D call. The CDR3 length is 11 residues. The germline V gene has CDR1 LNHDA and CDR2 SQIVND (reference sequence). Deletions cut 10 bases from V and 4 bases from J, with 10 bases between. CDR3 residues: CATRIGETQYF. CDR3 bases: TGTGCCACCAGGATCGGAGAGACCCAGTACTTC.

The rearrangement links TRBV5-5 to TRBJ1-5; 9 nucleotides agree with TRBD1. V gave up 3 bases and J gave up 5 bases; unmatched junction bases: 18. Germline CDR1 SGHKS, CDR2 YYEKEE (reference sequence). The CDR3 loop spans 19 amino acids. CDR3 amino acids: CASSSHPGQGWGSDQPQHF. The CDR3, as DNA: TGTGCCAGCAGCTCTCACCCGGGACAGGGCTGGGGAAGCGATCAGCCCCAGCATTTT. The full variable domain, completed using reference TRBV5-5 and TRBJ1-5, is DAGVTQSPTHLIKTRGQQVTLRCSPISGHKSVSWYQQVLGQGPQFIFQYYEKEERGRGNFPDRFSARQFPNYSSELNVNALLLGDSALYLCASSSHPGQGWGSDQPQHFGDGTRLSIL.

The chain recombines TRBV5-1 with TRBJ2-4; 9 positions match TRBD1. Germline CDR1 SGHRS, CDR2 YFSETQ. V was clipped by 0 bases and J by 0 bases; unmatched bases: 10. This CDR3 comprises 19 residues. The CDR3, as DNA: TGCGCCAGCAGCTTGGAGGACAGGGGAGTAGAATTAGCCAAAAACATTCAGTACTTC. Its protein product is CASSLEDRGVELAKNIQYF.

This clone was observed a single time. The rearrangement joins TRBV7-2 to TRBJ1-2; 11 bases are shared with TRBD1. The CDR3 has 16 residues. Germline lookup yields CDR1 SGHTA and CDR2 FQGNSA. The V and J ends lost 5 bases and 3 bases, in that order; junction bases with no gene match: 8. CDR3: CASSRTGGGSYYGYTF. DNA of the CDR3: TGTGCCAGCAGCCGGACAGGGGGCGGGTCCTACTATGGCTACACCTTC.

The chain couples TRBV9 to TRBJ2-2; 8 bases are shared with TRBD2. CDR1 is SGDLS and CDR2 is YYNGEE in the germline V gene. V gave up 3 bases and J gave up 2 bases; unmatched junction bases: 6. The CDR3 is 16 amino acids. This CDR3 reads CASSASGTRNTGELFF. The CDR3 DNA reads TGTGCCAGCAGCGCCAGCGGGACTAGAAACACCGGGGAGCTGTTTTTT.

The chain links TRBV9 to TRBJ2-3, with D possibly matching TRBD2 (5 bases). Germline lookup yields CDR1 SGDLS and CDR2 YYNGEE. Deletions cut 2 bases from V and 4 bases from J, with 8 bases between. The CDR3 is 13 amino acids. The CDR3 reads CASSVGSADTQYF. CDR3 nucleotide sequence: TGTGCCAGCAGCGTGGGGAGCGCAGATACGCAGTATTTT. The full variable domain, in which reference TRBV9 and TRBJ2-3 provide the parts outside the CDR3, is DSGVTQTPKHLITATGQRVTLRCSPRSGDLSVYWYQQSLDQGLQFLIQYYNGEERAKGNILERFSAQQFPDLHSELNLSSLELGDSALYFCASSVGSADTQYFGPGTRLTVL.

This clone has just a few counts. The chain recombines TRBV6-6 with TRBJ1-6, with a weak D call TRBD1 (6 bases). Germline assignment: CDR1 MNHNY and CDR2 SVGAGI (reference sequence). V shed 7 bases and J shed 9 bases, with 10 bases lying between them. This CDR3 is built from 12 residues. CDR3 nucleotide sequence: TGTGCCAGCACCGAACAGGGTTCACCCCTCCACTTT. Its translation: CASTEQGSPLHF.

This clone was found a few times. J is TRBJ2-7 and V is TRBV19; 7 bases agree with TRBD1. CDR3 length: 15 amino acids. CDR1 and CDR2 (germline): LNHDA, SQIVND (reference sequence). The V and J ends lost 6 bases and 2 bases, in that order; junction bases with no gene match: 10. The CDR3 sequence: CASSERDSGAYEQYF. Written as DNA, the CDR3 is TGTGCCAGTAGCGAACGGGACAGTGGGGCCTACGAGCAGTACTTC.

This sequence joins TRBV4-2 and TRBJ2-7; 10 positions match TRBD1. V lost 2 bases to trimming and J lost 3 bases; unmatched junction nucleotides: 4. The germline V gene encodes CDR1 LGHNA and CDR2 YNFKEQ. The CDR3 runs 15 residues. CDR3 residues: CASSQSRTGGYEQYF. The CDR3 DNA reads as TGTGCCAGCAGCCAATCCCGGACAGGGGGCTACGAGCAGTACTTC.

This chain links TRBV7-9 with TRBJ2-5; 9 bases are a match to TRBD1. V shed 6 bases and J 5 bases; nucleotides not matched to a gene: 13. The V gene's germline CDR1 is SEHNR and CDR2 FQNEAQ (reference sequence). This CDR3 has 16 residues. This chain's CDR3 is CASSRTLQGAWETQYF. The CDR3 DNA follows: TGTGCCAGCAGTCGAACCCTACAGGGGGCGTGGGAGACCCAGTACTTC.

This clone was found a few times. The J gene is TRBJ2-3, the V gene TRBV5-6; TRBD2 matches at 8 bases. The germline V gene encodes CDR1 SGHDT and CDR2 YYEEEE. The CDR3 is 15 residues long. The V segment lost 0 bases and the J segment 0 bases; nucleotides outside the gene matches: 0. The CDR3, as DNA: TGTGCCAGCAGCTTGGTAGCGGGGAGCACAGATACGCAGTATTTT. As protein: CASSLVAGSTDTQYF.

This chain uses TRBV30 with TRBJ1-3, with D possibly TRBD1 on 5 matching bases. The CDR3 extends over 16 amino acids. V gave up 0 bases and J gave up 3 bases, with 15 bases separating them. The germline V gene encodes CDR1 GTSNPN and CDR2 SVGIG (reference sequence). CDR3 in amino acids: CAWSVWGTLNGNTIYF. The CDR3 DNA is TGTGCCTGGAGTGTTTGGGGCACCCTCAATGGAAACACCATATATTTT.

This chain joins TRBV27 and TRBJ2-5; 9 positions match TRBD2. J lost 4 bases, V lost 6 bases, and 3 bases had no gene match. Germline assignment: CDR1 MNHEY and CDR2 SMNVEV (reference sequence). The CDR3 extends over 13 amino acids. The CDR3 region has the DNA TGTGCCAGCAGGAAGGGACTAGCAGAGACCCAGTACTTC. Translating it yields CASRKGLAETQYF.

This clone was seen a few times. The chain joins TRBV7-6 to TRBJ2-2; 10 bases are a match to TRBD1. Trimming at V came to 5 bases and at J to 3 bases, leaving 6 bases not matched to a gene. This CDR3 spans 16 amino acids. Germline V gene sequence: CDR1 SGHVS, CDR2 FNYEAQ. CDR3 protein: CASSVSGTGDTGELFF. CDR3 coding DNA: TGTGCCAGCAGCGTTTCGGGGACAGGGGACACCGGGGAGCTGTTTTTT.

The chain links TRBV19 to TRBJ2-7, with 7 bases aligning to TRBD1. V was pared by 6 bases and J by 4 bases, with 9 bases of the junction left unmatched. This CDR3 spans 14 amino acids. Germline CDR1 reads LNHDA; CDR2 reads SQIVND (reference sequence). CDR3 nucleotide sequence: TGTGCCAGTAGCGAGACAGGGATTAGGTACGAGCAGTACTTC. This translates into CASSETGIRYEQYF.